The 3 T cell receptor beta chains reported below all come from one sample, sequenced in a study of cytomegalovirus exposure and HLA in healthy donors. Primers included in the PCR were 60 Vbeta and 13 Jbeta primers. Data came from immunoSEQ multiplex PCR; TCRdb stores just in-frame clones and leaves some out. Of 150,000 to 200,000 clones listed, about three quarters were seen once; the top ten hold about 2.6%. Sequenced material: PBMCs. All receptors derive from a middle-aged woman in good health and CMV-seropositive.

This clone was seen more than once but under ten times. The chain employs TRBV30 and TRBJ1-2; D perhaps matches TRBD1 (6 bases). CDR1 and CDR2 (germline): GTSNPN, SVGIG (reference sequence). The CDR3 has 11 residues. V shed 7 bases and J shed 2 bases, with 8 bases lying between them. The CDR3 DNA reads as TGTGCCTCAGGGGCCAACTATGGCTACACCTTC. Translation: CASGANYGYTF.

The V and J genes are TRBV30 and TRBJ1-4; D call uncertain. The CDR3 covers 14 residues. Germline CDR1 reads GTSNPN; CDR2 reads SVGIG (reference sequence). The germline V and J ends were trimmed by 2 bases and 6 bases, with 13 bases remaining between them. CDR3 DNA: TGTGCCTGGAGTTCGGCCCGGGGATATGAAAAACTGTTTTTT. Translated, it gives CAWSSARGYEKLFF.

The J gene is TRBJ2-5, the V gene TRBV30; D is perhaps TRBD2 (7 bases). CDR1 and CDR2 (germline): GTSNPN, SVGIG (reference sequence). The CDR3 spans 13 residues. V was clipped by 0 bases and J by 5 bases, with 10 bases between them. CDR3 sequence reads: CAWSVGGHETQYF. As DNA, the CDR3 is TGTGCCTGGAGTGTCGGGGGGCACGAGACCCAGTACTTC.